A selection of T cell receptor beta chains follows, all from one sample in a study of T cell repertoires in cytomegalovirus infection. TCRdb passed the reads through MiXCR, listing each CDR3 protein once. Of about 500,000 distinct CDR3 sequences in the sample, roughly a third are singletons; the top ten hold roughly 17%. No antigens are known for them. Here the sequenced sample was cultured PBMCs, taken from culture after CMV antigen stimulation. These receptor sequences come from a human donor in good health (CMV status not recorded). Some clones in this sample may be carry-over from other donors' samples. The CDR3 runs from the conserved cysteine through the conserved F or W. The order of the fields is V gene, J gene, clone size, D gene, CDR3 DNA, CDR3 protein. D genes are given only for firm matches. Expanded clones are given a class, and other clones once, few, many or no size at all.

v_call: TRBV7-8
j_call: TRBJ2-2
clone_size: many
d_call: NA
cdr3_nt: TGTGCCAGCAGCCGGAACAGAATAGGTGACACCGGGGAGCTGTTTTTT
cdr3_aa: CASSRNRIGDTGELFF

v_call: TRBV7-9
j_call: TRBJ2-2
clone_size: NA
d_call: NA
cdr3_nt: TGTGCCAGCAGCCACCCCCCGGGGGCGTCCACCGGGGAGCTGTTTTTT
cdr3_aa: CASSHPPGASTGELFF

v_call: TRBV18
j_call: TRBJ1-2
clone_size: few
d_call: NA
cdr3_nt: TGTGCCAGCTCACCAGCGAGCAGAAATGGCTACACCTTC
cdr3_aa: CASSPASRNGYTF

v_call: TRBV11-2
j_call: TRBJ2-2
clone_size: NA
d_call: NA
cdr3_nt: TGTGCCAGCAGCCCTGGCCACACCGGGGAGCTGTTTTTT
cdr3_aa: CASSPGHTGELFF

v_call: TRBV7-2
j_call: TRBJ2-5
clone_size: many
d_call: NA
cdr3_nt: TGTGCCAGCAGCCCACGGGGGACGGGGGAGACCCAGTACTTC
cdr3_aa: CASSPRGTGETQYF

v_call: TRBV7-6
j_call: TRBJ2-7
clone_size: few
d_call: TRBD1
cdr3_nt: TGTGCCAGCAGTATCACATCGACAGGGCCTTACTCCTACGAGCAGTACTTC
cdr3_aa: CASSITSTGPYSYEQYF

v_call: TRBV20-1
j_call: TRBJ2-7
clone_size: NA
d_call: TRBD1
cdr3_nt: TGCAGTGCTCTATCCGGGACAGGGAACGAGCAGTACTTC
cdr3_aa: CSALSGTGNEQYF

v_call: TRBV28
j_call: TRBJ1-1
clone_size: NA
d_call: NA
cdr3_nt: TGTGCCAGCAGTTTAACCCCTAGCAGAGTGAAAGTGAACACTGAAGCTTTCTTT
cdr3_aa: CASSLTPSRVKVNTEAFF

v_call: TRBV7-2
j_call: TRBJ2-2
clone_size: few
d_call: NA
cdr3_nt: TGTGCCAGCAGATACGACAGTATCACCGGGGAGCTGTTTTTT
cdr3_aa: CASRYDSITGELFF

v_call: TRBV10-3
j_call: TRBJ1-2
clone_size: NA
d_call: NA
cdr3_nt: TGTGCCATCGGGGAAGGTGTTGCGGAGTTGGGCGATGGCTACACCTTC
cdr3_aa: CAIGEGVAELGDGYTF

v_call: TRBV7-2
j_call: TRBJ2-3
clone_size: NA
d_call: TRBD2
cdr3_nt: TGTGCCAGCAGCTTAGAAGGACTAGCGGGATCTACGCAGTATTTT
cdr3_aa: CASSLEGLAGSTQYF

v_call: TRBV7-2
j_call: TRBJ1-3
clone_size: NA
d_call: NA
cdr3_nt: TGTGCCAGCAGCTTCCGGGGATTTGGAAACACCATATATTTT
cdr3_aa: CASSFRGFGNTIYF

v_call: TRBV19
j_call: TRBJ2-1
clone_size: NA
d_call: NA
cdr3_nt: TGTGCCAGTAGTATAGAAAATAGCGGATACTACAATGAGCAGTTCTTC
cdr3_aa: CASSIENSGYYNEQFF

v_call: TRBV6-6
j_call: TRBJ2-4
clone_size: NA
d_call: NA
cdr3_nt: TGTGCCAGCAGATCCGGGACTCCACTAGCCAAAAACATTCAGTACTTC
cdr3_aa: CASRSGTPLAKNIQYF

v_call: TRBV4-3
j_call: TRBJ1-5
clone_size: NA
d_call: NA
cdr3_nt: TGCGCCAGCAGCCAAGAGGACACCCGCAATCAGCCCCAGCATTTT
cdr3_aa: CASSQEDTRNQPQHF

v_call: TRBV28
j_call: TRBJ1-1
clone_size: NA
d_call: NA
cdr3_nt: TGTGCCAGCAGTCACCTGGACACTGAAGCTTTCTTT
cdr3_aa: CASSHLDTEAFF

v_call: TRBV6-2/TRBV6-3
j_call: TRBJ2-2
clone_size: NA
d_call: TRBD1
cdr3_nt: TGTGCCAGCAGTTGGGACAGGGTGAACACCGGGGAGCTGTTTTTT
cdr3_aa: CASSWDRVNTGELFF

v_call: TRBV28
j_call: TRBJ2-1
clone_size: NA
d_call: TRBD2
cdr3_nt: TGTGCCAGCAGTTTACGGACTAGCGGTCAGAATGAGCAGTTCTTC
cdr3_aa: CASSLRTSGQNEQFF

v_call: TRBV15
j_call: TRBJ2-3
clone_size: NA
d_call: TRBD1
cdr3_nt: TGTGCCACCAGCTGGCCAGGGGGTAGGGGAGATACGCAGTATTTT
cdr3_aa: CATSWPGGRGDTQYF

v_call: TRBV7-2
j_call: TRBJ2-5
clone_size: NA
d_call: TRBD2
cdr3_nt: TGTGCCAGCAGCTTAGCTGTTAGCGGGAGGAGGGAGACCCAGTACTTC
cdr3_aa: CASSLAVSGRRETQYF

v_call: TRBV11-3
j_call: TRBJ1-1
clone_size: NA
d_call: TRBD1
cdr3_nt: TGTGCCAGCAGCTTAGTTAACAGGGGACCTGAAGCTTTCTTT
cdr3_aa: CASSLVNRGPEAFF

v_call: TRBV30
j_call: TRBJ2-5
clone_size: NA
d_call: NA
cdr3_nt: TGTGCCTGGAGTGGACAGACGTTGAGGGGGACCCAGTACTTC
cdr3_aa: CAWSGQTLRGTQYF

v_call: TRBV30
j_call: TRBJ2-3
clone_size: medium-sized
d_call: NA
cdr3_nt: TGTGCCTGGAACCTCGTAGGCACAGATACGCAGTATTTT
cdr3_aa: CAWNLVGTDTQYF

v_call: TRBV12-3/TRBV12-4
j_call: TRBJ2-5
clone_size: NA
d_call: NA
cdr3_nt: TGTGCCAGCAGTTTAGGTTCGACTAGGGAGACCCAGTACTTC
cdr3_aa: CASSLGSTRETQYF

v_call: TRBV29-1
j_call: TRBJ2-1
clone_size: NA
d_call: NA
cdr3_nt: TGCAGCGTTGAACACAATGAGCAGTTCTTC
cdr3_aa: CSVEHNEQFF

v_call: TRBV7-6
j_call: TRBJ2-7
clone_size: many
d_call: TRBD2
cdr3_nt: TGTGCCAGCAGCTTATTGGCGGGAGACTACGAGCAGTACTTC
cdr3_aa: CASSLLAGDYEQYF

v_call: TRBV20-1
j_call: TRBJ1-1
clone_size: few
d_call: TRBD1
cdr3_nt: TGCAGTGCTAGAATCCGAGGGGGCCGGAACACTGAAGCTTTCTTT
cdr3_aa: CSARIRGGRNTEAFF

v_call: TRBV4-1
j_call: TRBJ2-3
clone_size: NA
d_call: TRBD2
cdr3_nt: TGCGCCAGCAGCCAAGCGGGACTAGCGGCGGGGGATACGCAGTATTTT
cdr3_aa: CASSQAGLAAGDTQYF

v_call: TRBV20-1
j_call: TRBJ2-3
clone_size: few
d_call: NA
cdr3_nt: TGCAGTGCTAGGGTGGCCCCGACAGAAACTAGCACAGATACGCAGTATTTT
cdr3_aa: CSARVAPTETSTDTQYF

v_call: TRBV2
j_call: TRBJ1-1
clone_size: NA
d_call: NA
cdr3_nt: TGTGCCAGCAGTGACTGGAGCGCTGAAGCTTTCTTT
cdr3_aa: CASSDWSAEAFF

v_call: TRBV7-2
j_call: TRBJ1-5
clone_size: few
d_call: NA
cdr3_nt: TGTGCCAGCAGCTTAGATGGTCAGCCCCAGCATTTT
cdr3_aa: CASSLDGQPQHF

v_call: TRBV29-1
j_call: TRBJ1-1
clone_size: few
d_call: NA
cdr3_nt: TGCAGCGTTGAGAATCCTTTTGCTTTCTTT
cdr3_aa: CSVENPFAFF

v_call: TRBV29-1
j_call: TRBJ1-2
clone_size: few
d_call: NA
cdr3_nt: TGCAGCGTTCGGTACGACATTCGGGGCTATGGCTACACCTTC
cdr3_aa: CSVRYDIRGYGYTF

v_call: TRBV9
j_call: TRBJ1-4
clone_size: once
d_call: NA
cdr3_nt: TGTGCCAGCAGCGCGTCGACAGGTGGTAATGAAAAACTGTTTTTT
cdr3_aa: CASSASTGGNEKLFF

v_call: TRBV2
j_call: TRBJ2-1
clone_size: few
d_call: TRBD2
cdr3_nt: TGTGCCAGCAGTGGGGGGGGACTAGCATCCTACAATGAGCAGTTCTTC
cdr3_aa: CASSGGGLASYNEQFF

v_call: TRBV28
j_call: TRBJ2-1
clone_size: NA
d_call: NA
cdr3_nt: TGTGCCAGCAGCTGGGCGAAGGAGCAGTTCTTC
cdr3_aa: CASSWAKEQFF

v_call: TRBV29-1
j_call: TRBJ1-2
clone_size: few
d_call: NA
cdr3_nt: TGCAGCGTTGGGAAAGAGGGGCTTGGCTACACCTTC
cdr3_aa: CSVGKEGLGYTF

v_call: TRBV5-4
j_call: TRBJ2-1
clone_size: NA
d_call: NA
cdr3_nt: TGTGCCAGCAGCACCGGAGCCCTAGGAAGGGACAATGAGCAGTTCTTC
cdr3_aa: CASSTGALGRDNEQFF

v_call: TRBV5-6
j_call: TRBJ2-5
clone_size: many
d_call: TRBD2
cdr3_nt: TGTGCCAGCAGCTTAAGAGCGGGAGTCCAAGAGACCCAGTACTTC
cdr3_aa: CASSLRAGVQETQYF

v_call: TRBV15
j_call: TRBJ1-5
clone_size: few
d_call: NA
cdr3_nt: TGTGCCACCAGCAGCCCCTTGATACGGCAGATCAATCAGCCCCAGCATTTT
cdr3_aa: CATSSPLIRQINQPQHF

v_call: TRBV29-1
j_call: TRBJ2-2
clone_size: once
d_call: TRBD2
cdr3_nt: TGCAGCACTAGCGGGAGTCGAACCGGGGAGCTGTTTTTT
cdr3_aa: CSTSGSRTGELFF

v_call: TRBV28
j_call: TRBJ1-4
clone_size: NA
d_call: NA
cdr3_nt: TGTGCCAGCAGTTCGGGGATGGATGAAAAACTGTTTTTT
cdr3_aa: CASSSGMDEKLFF